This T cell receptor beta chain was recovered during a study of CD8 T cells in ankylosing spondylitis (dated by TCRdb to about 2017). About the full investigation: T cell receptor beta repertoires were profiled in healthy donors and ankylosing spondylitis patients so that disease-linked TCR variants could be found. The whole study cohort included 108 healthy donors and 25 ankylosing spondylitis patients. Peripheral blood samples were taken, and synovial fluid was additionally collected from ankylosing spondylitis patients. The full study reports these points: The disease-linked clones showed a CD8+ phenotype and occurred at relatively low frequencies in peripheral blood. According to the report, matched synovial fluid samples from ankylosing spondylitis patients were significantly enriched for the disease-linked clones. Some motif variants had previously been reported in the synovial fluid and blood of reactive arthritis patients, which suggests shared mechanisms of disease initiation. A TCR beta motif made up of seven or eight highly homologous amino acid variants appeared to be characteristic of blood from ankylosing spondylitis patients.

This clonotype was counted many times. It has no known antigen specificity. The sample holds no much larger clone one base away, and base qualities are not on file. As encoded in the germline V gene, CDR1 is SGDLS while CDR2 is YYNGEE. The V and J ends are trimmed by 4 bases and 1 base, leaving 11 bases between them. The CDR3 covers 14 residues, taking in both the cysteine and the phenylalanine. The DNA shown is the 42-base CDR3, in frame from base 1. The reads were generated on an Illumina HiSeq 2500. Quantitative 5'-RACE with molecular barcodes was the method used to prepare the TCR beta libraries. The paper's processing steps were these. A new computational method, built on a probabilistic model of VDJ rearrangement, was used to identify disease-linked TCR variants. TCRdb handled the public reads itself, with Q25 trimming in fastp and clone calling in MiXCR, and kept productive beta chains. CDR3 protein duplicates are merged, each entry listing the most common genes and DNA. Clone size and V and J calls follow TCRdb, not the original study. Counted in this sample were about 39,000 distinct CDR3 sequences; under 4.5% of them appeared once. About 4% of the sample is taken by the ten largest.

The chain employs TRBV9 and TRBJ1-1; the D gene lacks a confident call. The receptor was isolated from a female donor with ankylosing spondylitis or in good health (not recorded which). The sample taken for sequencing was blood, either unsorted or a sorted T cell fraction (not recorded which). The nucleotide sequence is TGTGCCAGCAGCTTAGAATATTCGAACACTGAAGCTTTCTTT. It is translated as CASSLEYSNTEAFF.